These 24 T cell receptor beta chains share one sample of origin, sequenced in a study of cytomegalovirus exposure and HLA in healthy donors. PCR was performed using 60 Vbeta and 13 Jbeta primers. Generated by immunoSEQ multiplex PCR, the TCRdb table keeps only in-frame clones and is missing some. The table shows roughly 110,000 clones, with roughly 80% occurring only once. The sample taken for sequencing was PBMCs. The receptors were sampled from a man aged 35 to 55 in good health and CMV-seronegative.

The CDR3 nucleotides are TGTGCCAGCAGCTTAAGGTTCGGGGGGGCTGTTAAAGAGACCCAGTACTTC. It is translated as CASSLRFGGAVKETQYF. The gene calls are TRBV5-4 and TRBJ2-5, with 8 nucleotides matching TRBD2. CDR3 length: 17 residues. The V gene's germline CDR1 is SGHNT and CDR2 YYREEE (reference sequence). After removal of 2 bases from V and 3 bases from J, the junction contained 12 bases not matched to a gene.

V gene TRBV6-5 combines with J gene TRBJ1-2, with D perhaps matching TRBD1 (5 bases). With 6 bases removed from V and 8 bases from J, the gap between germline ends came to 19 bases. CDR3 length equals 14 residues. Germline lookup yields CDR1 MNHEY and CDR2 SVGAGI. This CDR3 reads CASRPIAGTEGYTF. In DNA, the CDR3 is TGTGCCAGCAGACCGATCGCCGGGACTGAGGGCTACACCTTC.

The CDR3 bases are TGCGCCAGCAGCCCGGACAGTGGGTCTGATACGCAGTATTTT. The encoded protein is CASSPDSGSDTQYF. J is TRBJ2-3 and V is TRBV5-1; TRBD1 is a possible D gene (6 bases). The germline V and J ends were trimmed by 4 bases and 6 bases, with 15 bases remaining between them. CDR1 is SGHRS and CDR2 is YFSETQ in the germline V gene. The CDR3 sequence is 14 residues long.

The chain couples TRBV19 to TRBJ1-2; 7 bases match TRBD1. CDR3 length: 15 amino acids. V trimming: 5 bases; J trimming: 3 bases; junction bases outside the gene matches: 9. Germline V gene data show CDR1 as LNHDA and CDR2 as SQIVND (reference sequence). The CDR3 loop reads CASSSQWQGDYGYTF. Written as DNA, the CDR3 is TGTGCCAGTAGTTCACAATGGCAGGGGGACTATGGCTACACCTTC.

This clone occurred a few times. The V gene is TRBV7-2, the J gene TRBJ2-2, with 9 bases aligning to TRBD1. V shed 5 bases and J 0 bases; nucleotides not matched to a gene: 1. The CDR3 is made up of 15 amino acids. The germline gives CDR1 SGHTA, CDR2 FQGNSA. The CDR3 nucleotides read TGTGCCAGCAGCCGACAGGGGGCGAACACCGGGGAGCTGTTTTTT. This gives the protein CASSRQGANTGELFF.

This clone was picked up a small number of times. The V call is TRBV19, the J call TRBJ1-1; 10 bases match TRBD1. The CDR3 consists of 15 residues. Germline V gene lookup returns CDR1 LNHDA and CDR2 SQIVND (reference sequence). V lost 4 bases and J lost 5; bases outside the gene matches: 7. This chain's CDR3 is CASSTTGGGGTEAFF. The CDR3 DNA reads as TGTGCCAGTAGTACGACAGGGGGCGGTGGAACTGAAGCTTTCTTT.

CDR3 residues: CASSLDGGGNTDTQYF. CDR3 sequence (DNA): TGTGCCAGCAGCTTAGATGGCGGGGGGAACACAGATACGCAGTATTTT. The genes are TRBV7-2 and TRBJ2-3; 8 bases align to TRBD2. The CDR3 consists of 16 residues. CDR1 is SGHTA, CDR2 FQGNSA, per germline. After removal of 1 base from V and 2 bases from J, the junction contained 5 bases not matched to a gene.

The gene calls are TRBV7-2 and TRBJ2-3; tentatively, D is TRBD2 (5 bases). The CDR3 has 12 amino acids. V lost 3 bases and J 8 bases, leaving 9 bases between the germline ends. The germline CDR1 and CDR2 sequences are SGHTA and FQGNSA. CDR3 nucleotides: TGTGCCAGCAGCTTTAGCGAGCGTACGCAGTATTTT. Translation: CASSFSERTQYF.

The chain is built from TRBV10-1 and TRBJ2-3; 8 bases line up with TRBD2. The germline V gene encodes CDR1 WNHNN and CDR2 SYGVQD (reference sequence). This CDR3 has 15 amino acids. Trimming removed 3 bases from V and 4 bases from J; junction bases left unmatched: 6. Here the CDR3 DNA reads TGCGCCAGCAGTGAAGGCGGGGGGCCAGCAGATACGCAGTATTTT. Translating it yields CASSEGGGPADTQYF.

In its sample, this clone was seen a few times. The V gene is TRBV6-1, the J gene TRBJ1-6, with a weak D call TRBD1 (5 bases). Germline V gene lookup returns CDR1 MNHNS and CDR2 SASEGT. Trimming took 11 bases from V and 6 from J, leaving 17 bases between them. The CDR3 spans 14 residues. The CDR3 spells CAHLGGGVNSPLHF. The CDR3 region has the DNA TGTGCCCACCTGGGGGGAGGGGTTAATTCACCCCTCCACTTT.

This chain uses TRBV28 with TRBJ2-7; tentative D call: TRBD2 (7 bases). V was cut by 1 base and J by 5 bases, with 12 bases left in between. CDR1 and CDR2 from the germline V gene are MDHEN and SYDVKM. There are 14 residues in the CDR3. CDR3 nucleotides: TGTGCCAGCAGTTTATTCGGGGGGCACAACGAGCAGTACTTC. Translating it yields CASSLFGGHNEQYF. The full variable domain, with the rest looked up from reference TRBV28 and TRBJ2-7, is DVKVTQSSRYLVKRTGEKVFLECVQDMDHENMFWYRQDPGLGLRLIYFSYDVKMKEKGDIPEGYSVSREKKERFSLILESASTNQTSMYLCASSLFGGHNEQYFGPGTRLTVT.

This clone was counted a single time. CDR3 in amino acids: CASSREIPGNGYTF. CDR3 DNA: TGTGCCAGCAGCCGGGAGATCCCGGGTAACGGCTACACCTTC. The chain couples TRBV14 to TRBJ1-2; D call uncertain. The V end lost 4 bases, the J end lost 8 bases, and 17 bases lay between the germline ends. The germline V gene encodes CDR1 SGHDN and CDR2 FVKESK. The CDR3 is made up of 14 amino acids.

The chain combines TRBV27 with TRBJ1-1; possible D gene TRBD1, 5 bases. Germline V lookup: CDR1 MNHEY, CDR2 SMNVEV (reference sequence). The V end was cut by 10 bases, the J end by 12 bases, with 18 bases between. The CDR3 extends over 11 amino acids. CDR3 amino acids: CATASGSLTFF. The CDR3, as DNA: TGTGCCACCGCTTCAGGGTCGTTAACTTTCTTT.

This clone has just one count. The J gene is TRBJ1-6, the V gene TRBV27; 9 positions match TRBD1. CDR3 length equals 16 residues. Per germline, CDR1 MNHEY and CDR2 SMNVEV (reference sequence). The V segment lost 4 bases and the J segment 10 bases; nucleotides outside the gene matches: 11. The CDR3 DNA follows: TGTGCCAGCAGTTCCCTGTCCGGGACAGGGCCGTCACCCCTCCACTTT. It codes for CASSSLSGTGPSPLHF.

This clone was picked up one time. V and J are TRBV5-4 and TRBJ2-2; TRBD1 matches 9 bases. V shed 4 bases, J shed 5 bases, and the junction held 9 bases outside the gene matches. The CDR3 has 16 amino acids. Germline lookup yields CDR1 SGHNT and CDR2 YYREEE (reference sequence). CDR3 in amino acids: CASSVGQGISTGELFF. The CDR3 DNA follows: TGTGCCAGCAGCGTGGGACAGGGAATAAGTACCGGGGAGCTGTTTTTT. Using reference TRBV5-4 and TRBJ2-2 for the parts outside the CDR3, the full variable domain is ETGVTQSPTHLIKTRGQQVTLRCSSQSGHNTVSWYQQALGQGPQFIFQYYREEENGRGNFPPRFSGLQFPNYSSELNVNALELDDSALYLCASSVGQGISTGELFFGEGSRLTVL.

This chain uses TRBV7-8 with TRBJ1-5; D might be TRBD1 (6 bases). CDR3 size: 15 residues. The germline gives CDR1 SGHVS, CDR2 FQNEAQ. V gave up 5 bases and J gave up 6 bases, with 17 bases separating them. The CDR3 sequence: CASSTLTGLTQPQHF. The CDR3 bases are TGTGCCAGCAGCACACTCACAGGGCTAACTCAGCCCCAGCATTTT.

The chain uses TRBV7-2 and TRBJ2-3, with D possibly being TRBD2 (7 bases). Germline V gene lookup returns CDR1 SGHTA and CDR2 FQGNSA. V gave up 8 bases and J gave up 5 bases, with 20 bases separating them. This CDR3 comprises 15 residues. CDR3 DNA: TGTGCCAGCCATCCTAGTGGGGGGGCGGAAGATACGCAGTATTTT. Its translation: CASHPSGGAEDTQYF.

The CDR3 loop reads CAIRQGQNTEAFF. CDR3 sequence (DNA): TGTGCCATTCGACAGGGGCAGAACACTGAAGCTTTCTTT. The chain employs TRBV6-5 and TRBJ1-1, with 8 bases lining up with TRBD1. The CDR3 spans 13 residues. Germline CDR1 reads MNHEY; CDR2 reads SVGAGI. V gave up 10 bases and J gave up 1 base; unmatched junction bases: 5.

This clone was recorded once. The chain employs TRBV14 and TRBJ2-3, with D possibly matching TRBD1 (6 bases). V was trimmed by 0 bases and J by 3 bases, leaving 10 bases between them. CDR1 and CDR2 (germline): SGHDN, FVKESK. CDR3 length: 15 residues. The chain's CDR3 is CASSQENRATDTQYF. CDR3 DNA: TGTGCCAGCAGCCAAGAAAACAGGGCGACAGATACGCAGTATTTT.

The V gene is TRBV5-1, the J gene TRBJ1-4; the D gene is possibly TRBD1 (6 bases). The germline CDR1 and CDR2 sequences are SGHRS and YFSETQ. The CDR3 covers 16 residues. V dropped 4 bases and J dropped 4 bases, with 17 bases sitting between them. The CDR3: CASSQSTGMGNEKLFF. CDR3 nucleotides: TGCGCCAGCAGCCAAAGCACAGGGATGGGTAATGAAAAACTGTTTTTT.

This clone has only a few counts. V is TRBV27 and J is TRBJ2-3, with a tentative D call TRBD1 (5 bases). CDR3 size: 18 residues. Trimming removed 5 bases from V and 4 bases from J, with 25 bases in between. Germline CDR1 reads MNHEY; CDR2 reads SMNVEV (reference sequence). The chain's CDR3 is CASSTYEGASYGPDTQYF. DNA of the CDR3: TGTGCCAGCAGTACGTACGAAGGGGCCTCCTACGGCCCAGATACGCAGTATTTT.

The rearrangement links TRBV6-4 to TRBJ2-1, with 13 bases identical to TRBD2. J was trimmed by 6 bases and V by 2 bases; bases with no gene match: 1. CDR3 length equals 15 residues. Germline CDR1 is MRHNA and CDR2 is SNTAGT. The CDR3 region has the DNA TGTGCCAGCAGTGACACTAGCGGGGGGGCCAATGAGCAGTTCTTC. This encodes CASSDTSGGANEQFF.

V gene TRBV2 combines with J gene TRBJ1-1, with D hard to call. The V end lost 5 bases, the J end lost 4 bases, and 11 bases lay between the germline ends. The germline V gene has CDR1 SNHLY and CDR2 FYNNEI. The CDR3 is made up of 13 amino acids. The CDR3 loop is CASSTLRGTEAFF. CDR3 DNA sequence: TGTGCCAGCAGTACCCTGCGGGGCACTGAAGCTTTCTTT.

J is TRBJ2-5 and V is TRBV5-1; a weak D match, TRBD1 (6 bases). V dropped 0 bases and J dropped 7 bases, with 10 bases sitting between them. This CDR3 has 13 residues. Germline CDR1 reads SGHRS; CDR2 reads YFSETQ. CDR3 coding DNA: TGCGCCAGCAGCTTGGCAGGGGCGAGGACCCAGTACTTC. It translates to CASSLAGARTQYF.